This TCR beta chain came from a study of T cell responses to AZD1222 COVID-19 vaccine. Trimming removed 1 base at V and 5 bases at J, with 16 bases between. Germline lookup yields CDR1 LGHDT and CDR2 YNNKEL (reference sequence). CDR3 size: 16 residues. Measured with immunoSEQ multiplex PCR; TCRdb has only the in-frame clones, and not every one. The sample carries around 91,000 clones, approximately 90% recorded once. The TCR sequence derives from an adult who received the AZD1222 COVID-19 vaccine. The genes are TRBV3-1 (or the pseudogene TRBV3-2) and TRBJ2-3; possibly TRBD2 for D (6 bases). Sequencing was performed on peripheral blood, taken 28 days after the second AZD1222 dose. CDR3 sequence (DNA): TGTGCCAGCAGCCAAGGAGGGGCGGGGATCGGAGATACGCAGTATTTT. It translates to CASSQGGAGIGDTQYF.